This T cell receptor (beta chain) was identified in a study of T cell responses to AZD1222 COVID-19 vaccine. This clone showed up just once. Generated by immunoSEQ multiplex PCR, the TCRdb table keeps only in-frame clones and is missing some. The profile shows around 260,000 clones, more than 80% of them singletons. Looked up from germline, CDR1 is SEHNR and CDR2 is FQNEAQ (reference sequence). V lost 3 bases to trimming and J lost 2 bases, with 7 bases between them. The CDR3 runs 13 residues. The source was peripheral blood, collected on day 0 of AZD1222 vaccination. The V and J genes are TRBV7-9 and TRBJ1-1; D is uncertain. The TCR was taken from an adult in good health. CDR3 nucleotide sequence: TGTGCCAGCAGCTTCGAGGGAAACACTGAAGCTTTCTTT. Protein: CASSFEGNTEAFF.